What follows is one TCR beta chain and its context. Its cognate antigen is unknown. The PCR employed 60 Vbeta primers together with 13 Jbeta primers. TCRdb keeps only in-frame clones here, not all; method: immunoSEQ multiplex PCR. The sample includes 75,000 to 90,000 clones, 78% seen only once; the top ten take around 5.8%. The data are from a study of cytomegalovirus exposure and HLA in healthy donors. Turning to the study itself: In an early release, HLA-typed donors contributed tens of millions of unique TCR sequences.

Per germline, CDR1 SGDLS and CDR2 YYNGEE. This CDR3 comprises 14 residues. The V gene lost 5 bases and the J gene lost 3 bases, with 14 bases spanning the gap. Study-wide results and caveats: For most subjects, TCR beta sequences were reported to predict HLA-A and HLA-B alleles with accuracy. V- and J-gene trimming of TCR beta was linked (in a later analysis) to a missense DCLRE1C variant. The study flagged around 150 TCR beta chains as cytomegalovirus-associated.

The genes are TRBV9 and TRBJ1-2; D unresolved. This receptor was identified in a male donor in good health and CMV-seropositive. Sequenced input: PBMCs. CDR3 in amino acids: CASSNSGEDYGYTF. CDR3 DNA: TGTGCCAGCAGTAACAGCGGGGAAGACTATGGCTACACCTTC.